This T cell receptor beta chain was recovered during a study of T cells in Graves' hyperthyroidism and ophthalmopathy. CDR3 length equals 16 residues. The junction had 4 bases not matched to a gene; V was cut back by 1 base and J by 2 bases. The germline gives CDR1 SGHVS, CDR2 FQNEAQ. Using RNA transcripts as the source, TCR beta CDR3 regions were amplified. Using the HTBI primer set, a first-round RT-PCR was run on the TCR CDR3. TCRdb reprocessed the multiplex PCR reads via MiXCR and lists one record per CDR3 protein. The table has about 590,000 distinct CDR3 sequences, 13% to 15% seen once. At least ten counts were recorded for this clonotype.

The receptor's source is a young woman with Graves' ophthalmopathy. The sequenced sample was blood. The genes are TRBV7-8 and TRBJ2-3; TRBD2 matches 9 bases. The CDR3 DNA sequence: TGTGCCAGCAGCTTAGATCTAGCGGGGCTCACAGATACGCAGTATTTT. Its translation: CASSLDLAGLTDTQYF.